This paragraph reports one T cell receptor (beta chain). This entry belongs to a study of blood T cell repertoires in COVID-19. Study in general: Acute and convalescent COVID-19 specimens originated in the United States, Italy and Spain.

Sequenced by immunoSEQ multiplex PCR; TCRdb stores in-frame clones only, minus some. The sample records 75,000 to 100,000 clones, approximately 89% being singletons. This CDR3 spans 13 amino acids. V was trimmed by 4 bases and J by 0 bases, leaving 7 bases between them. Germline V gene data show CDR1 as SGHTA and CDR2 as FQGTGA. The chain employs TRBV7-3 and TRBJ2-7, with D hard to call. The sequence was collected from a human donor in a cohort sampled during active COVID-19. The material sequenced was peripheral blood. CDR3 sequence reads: CASSSQSSYEQYF. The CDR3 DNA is TGTGCCAGCAGCTCACAGAGCTCCTACGAGCAGTACTTC.